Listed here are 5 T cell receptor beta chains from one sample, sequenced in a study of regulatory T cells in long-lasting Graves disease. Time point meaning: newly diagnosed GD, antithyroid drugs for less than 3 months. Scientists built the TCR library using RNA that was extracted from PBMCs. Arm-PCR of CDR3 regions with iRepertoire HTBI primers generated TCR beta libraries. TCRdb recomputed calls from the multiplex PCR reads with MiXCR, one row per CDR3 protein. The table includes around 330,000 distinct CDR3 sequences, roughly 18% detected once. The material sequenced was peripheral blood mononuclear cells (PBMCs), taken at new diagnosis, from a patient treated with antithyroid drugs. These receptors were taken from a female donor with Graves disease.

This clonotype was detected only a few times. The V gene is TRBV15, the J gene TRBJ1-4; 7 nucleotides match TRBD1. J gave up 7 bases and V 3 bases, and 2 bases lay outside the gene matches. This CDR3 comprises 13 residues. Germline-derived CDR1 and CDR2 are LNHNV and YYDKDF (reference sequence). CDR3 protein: CATSRGQSEKLFF. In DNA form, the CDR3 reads TGTGCCACCAGCAGGGGACAGAGTGAAAAACTGTTTTTT.

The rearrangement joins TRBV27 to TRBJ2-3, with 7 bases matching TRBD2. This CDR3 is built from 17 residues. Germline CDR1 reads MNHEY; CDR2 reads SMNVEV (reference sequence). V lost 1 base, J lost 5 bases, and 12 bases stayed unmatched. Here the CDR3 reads CASSLWLRGFGRDTQYF. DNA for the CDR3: TGTGCCAGCAGTTTATGGCTGCGGGGGTTCGGGAGAGATACGCAGTATTTT.

The DNA of the CDR3 is TGTGCCAGCAGTTTAAGCCCCACCGGGGAGCTGTTTTTT. Its protein product is CASSLSPTGELFF. The V gene is TRBV12-3 or TRBV12-4, the J gene TRBJ2-2; D is unresolved. This CDR3 has 13 amino acids. The V gene lost 2 bases and the J gene lost 4 bases, with 5 bases spanning the gap.

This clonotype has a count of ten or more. The CDR3 sequence: CSGTTKSTDTQYF. For the CDR3, the DNA is TGCAGTGGCACGACAAAAAGCACAGATACGCAGTATTTT. This rearrangement joins TRBV20-1 to TRBJ2-3; D is uncertain. CDR1 and CDR2 (germline): DFQATT, SNEGSKA (reference sequence). The CDR3 extends over 13 amino acids. V was trimmed by 7 bases and J by 0 bases, leaving 11 bases between them.

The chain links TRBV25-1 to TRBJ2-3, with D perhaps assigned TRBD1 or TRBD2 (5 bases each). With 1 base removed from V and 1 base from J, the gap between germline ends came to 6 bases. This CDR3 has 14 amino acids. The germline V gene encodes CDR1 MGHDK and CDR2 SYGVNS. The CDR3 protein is CASSELGGTDTQYF. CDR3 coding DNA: TGTGCCAGCAGTGAATTGGGGGGCACAGATACGCAGTATTTT.